This T cell receptor (beta chain) was recorded in a study of blood T cell repertoires in COVID-19 (dated by TCRdb to 2018 to 2020). Regarding the study in general: Samples from collaborators originated in the United States, Italy and Spain and spanned both the acute and convalescent phases of COVID-19. The material from the prospective study consisted of cDNA or gDNA derived from T cells, B-cell-depleted T cells, or PBMCs. HLA class I and class II types, where available, came from metadata supplied by the sample provider rather than from assay-based typing. A de-identified subject ID, COVID-19 status, age in years and sex were almost always included in the sample metadata. The repertoires were made available in a free public database intended to serve as a resource for research on the immune response to SARS-CoV-2. Subjects who had been exposed to COVID-19, were actively infected with it, or had recovered from it provided the deeply sampled blood TCRbeta repertoires that made up the dataset. The samples were drawn from the first 160 participants of the ongoing ImmuneRACE study and from 1,200 or so subjects provided by 6 global collaborators.

TCRbeta CDR3 regions were amplified from genomic DNA by means of the immunoSEQ Assay, a bias-controlled multiplex PCR. The authors processed their data as follows. Within the assay, amplification of reference gene primers was used to estimate how many nucleated cells each sample contained. To quantify the absolute abundance of each unique TCRbeta CDR3 rearrangement, sequence reads were collapsed and filtered. Productive Simpson clonality was computed per sample as the square root of Simpson's diversity index over productive rearrangements. TCRdb provides this immuneACCESS table in a form limited to in-frame rearrangements. Some clones are lacking; in checked studies, under half of them reflect an unresolved V gene, and why the rest are absent is not known. V and J calls and clone size are copied from that table; D and trimming were computed from the DNA. In all, the sample holds around 250,000 clones, and about 90% of those were seen once. The ten largest account for approximately 1.2% of the sample.

Overall results and qualifications from the work: The quantity of clinical and demographic metadata differed by source and by participant and was supplied without curation.

Participants in the prospective study were aged roughly 18 to 100 years, lived in 20 to 25 United States geographic areas, and enrolled through a virtual design. In the prospective study, participants were assigned to cohorts based on the clinical history participants reported in a screening survey and a study questionnaire. In the prospective study, mobile phlebotomists collected whole blood, serum and a nasopharyngeal or oropharyngeal swab from each participant. Additional blood draws and questionnaires over an approximately two-month period could optionally be provided by prospective study participants. Prospective study blood samples were shipped either frozen or at room temperature before DNA extraction. The CDR3 numbers 16 residues from cysteine through phenylalanine. Only the CDR3 region is kept as DNA, spanning 48 bases read in frame from base 1. V loses 0 bases at its end and J loses 8 bases; junction bases beyond the gene matches: 10. The germline V gene (reference sequence) provides CDR1 GTSNPN and CDR2 SVGIG.

A word on this clone: The clone's antigen remains unknown. Base qualities were left out, and no much larger clone turns up one base away.

The source of this sequence is a human donor in a cohort exposed to, infected with or recovered from COVID-19 (not recorded which). The donor label of this sample is uncertain. The sequencing sample was made of PBMCs or T cells enriched from blood (not recorded which). The chain couples TRBV30 to TRBJ1-6; 7 central nucleotides agree with TRBD1. The base sequence is TGTGCCTGGAGTGTACGAGACAGGGCGGGGTATTCACCCCTCCACTTT. This gives the protein CAWSVRDRAGYSPLHF. When the CDR3 is completed using the reference TRBV30 and TRBJ1-6 genes on either side, the full variable domain is SQTIHQWPATLVQPVGSPLSLECTVEGTSNPNLYWYRQAAGRGLQLLFYSVGIGQISSEVPQNLSASRPQDRQFILSSKKLLLSDSGFYLCAWSVRDRAGYSPLHFGNGTRLTVT.